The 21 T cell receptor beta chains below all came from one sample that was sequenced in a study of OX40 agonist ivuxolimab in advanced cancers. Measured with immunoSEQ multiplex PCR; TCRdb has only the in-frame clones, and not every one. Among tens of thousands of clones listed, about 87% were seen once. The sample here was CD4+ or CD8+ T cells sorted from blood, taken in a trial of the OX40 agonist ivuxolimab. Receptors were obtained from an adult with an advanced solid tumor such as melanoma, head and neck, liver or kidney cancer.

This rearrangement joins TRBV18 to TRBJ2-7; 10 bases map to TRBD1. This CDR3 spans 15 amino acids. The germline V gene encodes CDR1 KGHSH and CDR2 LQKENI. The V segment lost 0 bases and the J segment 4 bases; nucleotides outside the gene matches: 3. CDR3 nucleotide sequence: TGTGCCAGCTCACCACCACCGGGACAGGGGTACGAGCAGTACTTC. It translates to CASSPPPGQGYEQYF.

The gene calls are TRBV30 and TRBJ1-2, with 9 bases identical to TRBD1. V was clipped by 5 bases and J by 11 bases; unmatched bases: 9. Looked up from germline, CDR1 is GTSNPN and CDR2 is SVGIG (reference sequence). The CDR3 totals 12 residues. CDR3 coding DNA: TGTGCCTGGGACAGGGGGATTTCGGTGTACACCTTC. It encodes CAWDRGISVYTF.

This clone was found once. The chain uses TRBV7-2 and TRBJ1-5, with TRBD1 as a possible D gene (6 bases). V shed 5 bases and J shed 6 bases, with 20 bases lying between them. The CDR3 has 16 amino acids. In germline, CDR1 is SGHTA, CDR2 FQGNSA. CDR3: CASSLENRVVGQPQHF. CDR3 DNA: TGTGCCAGCAGCCTAGAGAACAGGGTTGTAGGTCAGCCCCAGCATTTT.

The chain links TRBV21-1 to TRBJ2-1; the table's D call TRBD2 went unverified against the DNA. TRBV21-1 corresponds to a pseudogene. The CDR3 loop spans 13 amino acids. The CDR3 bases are TGTGCCAGCAGCAAGGACCCCCCGGGAGAGCAGTTCTTC. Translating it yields CASSKDPPGEQFF.

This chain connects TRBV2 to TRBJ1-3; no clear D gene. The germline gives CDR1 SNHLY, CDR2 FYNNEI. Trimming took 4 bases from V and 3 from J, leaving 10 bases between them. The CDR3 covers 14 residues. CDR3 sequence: CASSVRARGNTIYF. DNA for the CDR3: TGTGCCAGCAGTGTGAGGGCTCGTGGAAACACCATATATTTT.

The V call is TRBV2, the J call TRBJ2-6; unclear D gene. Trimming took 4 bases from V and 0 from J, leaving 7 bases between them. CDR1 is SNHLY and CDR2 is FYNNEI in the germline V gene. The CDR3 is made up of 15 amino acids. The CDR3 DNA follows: TGTGCCAGCAGTGCCTACAGCTCTGGGGCCAACGTCCTGACTTTC. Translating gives CASSAYSSGANVLTF.

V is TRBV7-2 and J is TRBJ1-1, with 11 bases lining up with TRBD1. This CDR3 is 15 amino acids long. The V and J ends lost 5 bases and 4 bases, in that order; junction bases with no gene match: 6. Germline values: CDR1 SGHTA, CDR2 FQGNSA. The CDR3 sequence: CASSRPGTGGTEAFF. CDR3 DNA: TGTGCCAGCAGCCGTCCCGGGACAGGGGGCACTGAAGCTTTCTTT.

The CDR3 is CASSVRLVQGLFF. CDR3 DNA: TGTGCCAGCAGCGTACGGTTGGTACAGGGCCTATTCTTC. The chain is built from TRBV9 and TRBJ2-1; D is perhaps TRBD1 (6 bases). V was pared by 1 base and J by 16 bases, with 18 bases between. The germline gives CDR1 SGDLS, CDR2 YYNGEE. This CDR3 is 13 amino acids long.

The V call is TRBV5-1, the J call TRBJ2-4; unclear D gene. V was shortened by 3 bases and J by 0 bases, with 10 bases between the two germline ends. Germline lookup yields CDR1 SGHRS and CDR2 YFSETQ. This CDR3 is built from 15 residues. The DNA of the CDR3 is TGCGCCAGCAGCTCCGACGGCTTAGCCAAAAACATTCAGTACTTC. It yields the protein CASSSDGLAKNIQYF. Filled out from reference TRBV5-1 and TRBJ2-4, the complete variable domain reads KAGVTQTPRYLIKTRGQQVTLSCSPISGHRSVSWYQQTPGQGLQFLFEYFSETQRNKGNFPGRFSGRQFSNSRSEMNVSTLELGDSALYLCASSSDGLAKNIQYFGAGTRLSVL.

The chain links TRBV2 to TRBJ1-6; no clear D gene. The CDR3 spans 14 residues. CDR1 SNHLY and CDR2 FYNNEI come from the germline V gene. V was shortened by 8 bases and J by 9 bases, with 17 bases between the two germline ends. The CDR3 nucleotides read TGTGCCAGCTCTGTTTCCCCTTGGGGTTCACCCCTCCACTTT. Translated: CASSVSPWGSPLHF. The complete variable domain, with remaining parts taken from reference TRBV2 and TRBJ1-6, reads EPEVTQTPSHQVTQMGQEVILRCVPISNHLYFYWYRQILGQKVEFLVSFYNNEISEKSEIFDDQFSVERPDGSNFTLKIRSTKLEDSAMYFCASSVSPWGSPLHFGNGTRLTVT.

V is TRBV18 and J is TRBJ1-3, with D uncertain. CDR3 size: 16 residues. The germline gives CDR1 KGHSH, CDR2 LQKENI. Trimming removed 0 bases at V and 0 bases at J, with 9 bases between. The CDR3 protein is CASSPPGLSSGNTIYF. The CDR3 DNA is TGTGCCAGCTCACCACCTGGACTGTCCTCTGGAAACACCATATATTTT.

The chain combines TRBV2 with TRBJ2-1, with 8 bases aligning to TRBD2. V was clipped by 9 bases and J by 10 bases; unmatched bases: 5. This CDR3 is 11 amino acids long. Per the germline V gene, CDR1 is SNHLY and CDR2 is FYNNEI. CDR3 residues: CASVAGKEQFF. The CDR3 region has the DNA TGTGCCAGTGTAGCGGGAAAGGAGCAGTTCTTC.

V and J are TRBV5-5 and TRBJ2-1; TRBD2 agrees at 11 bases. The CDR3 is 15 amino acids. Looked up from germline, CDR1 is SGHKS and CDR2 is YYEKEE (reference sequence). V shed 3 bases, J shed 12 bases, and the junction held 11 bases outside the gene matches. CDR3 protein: CASSYQTSGTTPQFF. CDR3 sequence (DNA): TGTGCCAGCAGCTACCAGACTAGCGGGACCACCCCGCAGTTCTTC.

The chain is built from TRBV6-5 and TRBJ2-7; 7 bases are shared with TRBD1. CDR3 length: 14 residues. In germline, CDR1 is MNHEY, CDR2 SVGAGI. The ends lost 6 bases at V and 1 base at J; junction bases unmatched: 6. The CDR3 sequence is CASRTGSRSYEQYF. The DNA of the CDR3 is TGTGCCAGCAGGACAGGGAGTCGGTCCTACGAGCAGTACTTC.

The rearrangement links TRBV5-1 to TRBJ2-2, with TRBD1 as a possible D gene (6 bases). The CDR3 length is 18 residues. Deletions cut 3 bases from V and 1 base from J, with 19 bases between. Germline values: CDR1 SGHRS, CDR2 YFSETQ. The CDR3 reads CASSSTAGQRLNTGELFF. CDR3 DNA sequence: TGCGCCAGCAGCTCCACCGCCGGACAGCGACTGAACACCGGGGAGCTGTTTTTT.

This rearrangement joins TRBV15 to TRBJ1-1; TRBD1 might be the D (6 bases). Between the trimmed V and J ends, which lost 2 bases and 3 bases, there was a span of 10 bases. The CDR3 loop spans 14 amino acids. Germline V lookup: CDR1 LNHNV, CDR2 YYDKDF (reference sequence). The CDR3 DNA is TGTGCCACCAGCAGAACAGGGTGGGACACTGAAGCTTTCTTT. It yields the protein CATSRTGWDTEAFF.

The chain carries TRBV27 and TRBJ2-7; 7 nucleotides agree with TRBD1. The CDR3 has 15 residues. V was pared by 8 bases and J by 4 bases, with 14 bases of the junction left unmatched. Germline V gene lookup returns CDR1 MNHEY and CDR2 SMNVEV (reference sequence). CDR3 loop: CASRIKTGSWYEQYF. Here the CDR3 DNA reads TGTGCCAGCCGCATAAAGACAGGGAGCTGGTACGAGCAGTACTTC.

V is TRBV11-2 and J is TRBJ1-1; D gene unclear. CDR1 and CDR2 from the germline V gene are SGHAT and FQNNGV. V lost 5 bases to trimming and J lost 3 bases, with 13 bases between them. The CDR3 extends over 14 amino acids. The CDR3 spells CASSLPRGDTEAFF. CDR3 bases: TGTGCCAGCAGCCTCCCACGGGGAGACACTGAAGCTTTCTTT.

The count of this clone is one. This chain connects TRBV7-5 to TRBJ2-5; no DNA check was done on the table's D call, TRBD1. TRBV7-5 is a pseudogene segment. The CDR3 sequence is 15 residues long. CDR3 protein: CARSLSVGGRETQYF. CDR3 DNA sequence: TGTGCCAGAAGCTTATCGGTGGGTGGGCGAGAGACCCAGTACTTC.

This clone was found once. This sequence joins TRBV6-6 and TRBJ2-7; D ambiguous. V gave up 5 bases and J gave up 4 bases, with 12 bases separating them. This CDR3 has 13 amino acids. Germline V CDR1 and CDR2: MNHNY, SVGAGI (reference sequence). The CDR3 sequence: CASSQTGRYEQYF. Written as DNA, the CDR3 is TGTGCCAGCAGTCAGACGGGTCGATACGAGCAGTACTTC.

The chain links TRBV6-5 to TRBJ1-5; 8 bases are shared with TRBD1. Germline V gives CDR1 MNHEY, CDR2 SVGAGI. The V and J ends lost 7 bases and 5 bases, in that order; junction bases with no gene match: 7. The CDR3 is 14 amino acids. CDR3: CASMGLQGDQPQHF. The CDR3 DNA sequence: TGTGCCAGCATGGGGTTACAGGGGGATCAGCCCCAGCATTTT.